This T cell receptor beta chain is from a study of T cells after posttransplantation cyclophosphamide. Per germline, CDR1 SGHRS and CDR2 YFSETQ. Trimming took 1 base from V and 1 from J, leaving 18 bases between them. The CDR3 contains 17 residues. Some clones are missing from TCRdb's copy, which holds only in-frame ones; the method was immunoSEQ multiplex PCR. The data show some 20,000 clones, 95% to 98% seen once. The naive gate required viable CD3+CD4+ or CD3+CD8+ cells with CCR7+CD45RA+CD45RO-CD95-CD27+CD28+ phenotype. Input material: naive CD4+ T cells sorted from PBMCs. The TCR originated in a man in his fifties in good health, CMV-negative, and a related stem cell transplant donor. The genes are TRBV5-1 and TRBJ2-7; the D gene is possibly TRBD1 (6 bases). CDR3 amino acids: CASSLNLDSRRSYEQYF. The CDR3 DNA reads as TGCGCCAGCAGCTTGAACCTGGACAGTCGGAGGTCCTACGAGCAGTACTTC.